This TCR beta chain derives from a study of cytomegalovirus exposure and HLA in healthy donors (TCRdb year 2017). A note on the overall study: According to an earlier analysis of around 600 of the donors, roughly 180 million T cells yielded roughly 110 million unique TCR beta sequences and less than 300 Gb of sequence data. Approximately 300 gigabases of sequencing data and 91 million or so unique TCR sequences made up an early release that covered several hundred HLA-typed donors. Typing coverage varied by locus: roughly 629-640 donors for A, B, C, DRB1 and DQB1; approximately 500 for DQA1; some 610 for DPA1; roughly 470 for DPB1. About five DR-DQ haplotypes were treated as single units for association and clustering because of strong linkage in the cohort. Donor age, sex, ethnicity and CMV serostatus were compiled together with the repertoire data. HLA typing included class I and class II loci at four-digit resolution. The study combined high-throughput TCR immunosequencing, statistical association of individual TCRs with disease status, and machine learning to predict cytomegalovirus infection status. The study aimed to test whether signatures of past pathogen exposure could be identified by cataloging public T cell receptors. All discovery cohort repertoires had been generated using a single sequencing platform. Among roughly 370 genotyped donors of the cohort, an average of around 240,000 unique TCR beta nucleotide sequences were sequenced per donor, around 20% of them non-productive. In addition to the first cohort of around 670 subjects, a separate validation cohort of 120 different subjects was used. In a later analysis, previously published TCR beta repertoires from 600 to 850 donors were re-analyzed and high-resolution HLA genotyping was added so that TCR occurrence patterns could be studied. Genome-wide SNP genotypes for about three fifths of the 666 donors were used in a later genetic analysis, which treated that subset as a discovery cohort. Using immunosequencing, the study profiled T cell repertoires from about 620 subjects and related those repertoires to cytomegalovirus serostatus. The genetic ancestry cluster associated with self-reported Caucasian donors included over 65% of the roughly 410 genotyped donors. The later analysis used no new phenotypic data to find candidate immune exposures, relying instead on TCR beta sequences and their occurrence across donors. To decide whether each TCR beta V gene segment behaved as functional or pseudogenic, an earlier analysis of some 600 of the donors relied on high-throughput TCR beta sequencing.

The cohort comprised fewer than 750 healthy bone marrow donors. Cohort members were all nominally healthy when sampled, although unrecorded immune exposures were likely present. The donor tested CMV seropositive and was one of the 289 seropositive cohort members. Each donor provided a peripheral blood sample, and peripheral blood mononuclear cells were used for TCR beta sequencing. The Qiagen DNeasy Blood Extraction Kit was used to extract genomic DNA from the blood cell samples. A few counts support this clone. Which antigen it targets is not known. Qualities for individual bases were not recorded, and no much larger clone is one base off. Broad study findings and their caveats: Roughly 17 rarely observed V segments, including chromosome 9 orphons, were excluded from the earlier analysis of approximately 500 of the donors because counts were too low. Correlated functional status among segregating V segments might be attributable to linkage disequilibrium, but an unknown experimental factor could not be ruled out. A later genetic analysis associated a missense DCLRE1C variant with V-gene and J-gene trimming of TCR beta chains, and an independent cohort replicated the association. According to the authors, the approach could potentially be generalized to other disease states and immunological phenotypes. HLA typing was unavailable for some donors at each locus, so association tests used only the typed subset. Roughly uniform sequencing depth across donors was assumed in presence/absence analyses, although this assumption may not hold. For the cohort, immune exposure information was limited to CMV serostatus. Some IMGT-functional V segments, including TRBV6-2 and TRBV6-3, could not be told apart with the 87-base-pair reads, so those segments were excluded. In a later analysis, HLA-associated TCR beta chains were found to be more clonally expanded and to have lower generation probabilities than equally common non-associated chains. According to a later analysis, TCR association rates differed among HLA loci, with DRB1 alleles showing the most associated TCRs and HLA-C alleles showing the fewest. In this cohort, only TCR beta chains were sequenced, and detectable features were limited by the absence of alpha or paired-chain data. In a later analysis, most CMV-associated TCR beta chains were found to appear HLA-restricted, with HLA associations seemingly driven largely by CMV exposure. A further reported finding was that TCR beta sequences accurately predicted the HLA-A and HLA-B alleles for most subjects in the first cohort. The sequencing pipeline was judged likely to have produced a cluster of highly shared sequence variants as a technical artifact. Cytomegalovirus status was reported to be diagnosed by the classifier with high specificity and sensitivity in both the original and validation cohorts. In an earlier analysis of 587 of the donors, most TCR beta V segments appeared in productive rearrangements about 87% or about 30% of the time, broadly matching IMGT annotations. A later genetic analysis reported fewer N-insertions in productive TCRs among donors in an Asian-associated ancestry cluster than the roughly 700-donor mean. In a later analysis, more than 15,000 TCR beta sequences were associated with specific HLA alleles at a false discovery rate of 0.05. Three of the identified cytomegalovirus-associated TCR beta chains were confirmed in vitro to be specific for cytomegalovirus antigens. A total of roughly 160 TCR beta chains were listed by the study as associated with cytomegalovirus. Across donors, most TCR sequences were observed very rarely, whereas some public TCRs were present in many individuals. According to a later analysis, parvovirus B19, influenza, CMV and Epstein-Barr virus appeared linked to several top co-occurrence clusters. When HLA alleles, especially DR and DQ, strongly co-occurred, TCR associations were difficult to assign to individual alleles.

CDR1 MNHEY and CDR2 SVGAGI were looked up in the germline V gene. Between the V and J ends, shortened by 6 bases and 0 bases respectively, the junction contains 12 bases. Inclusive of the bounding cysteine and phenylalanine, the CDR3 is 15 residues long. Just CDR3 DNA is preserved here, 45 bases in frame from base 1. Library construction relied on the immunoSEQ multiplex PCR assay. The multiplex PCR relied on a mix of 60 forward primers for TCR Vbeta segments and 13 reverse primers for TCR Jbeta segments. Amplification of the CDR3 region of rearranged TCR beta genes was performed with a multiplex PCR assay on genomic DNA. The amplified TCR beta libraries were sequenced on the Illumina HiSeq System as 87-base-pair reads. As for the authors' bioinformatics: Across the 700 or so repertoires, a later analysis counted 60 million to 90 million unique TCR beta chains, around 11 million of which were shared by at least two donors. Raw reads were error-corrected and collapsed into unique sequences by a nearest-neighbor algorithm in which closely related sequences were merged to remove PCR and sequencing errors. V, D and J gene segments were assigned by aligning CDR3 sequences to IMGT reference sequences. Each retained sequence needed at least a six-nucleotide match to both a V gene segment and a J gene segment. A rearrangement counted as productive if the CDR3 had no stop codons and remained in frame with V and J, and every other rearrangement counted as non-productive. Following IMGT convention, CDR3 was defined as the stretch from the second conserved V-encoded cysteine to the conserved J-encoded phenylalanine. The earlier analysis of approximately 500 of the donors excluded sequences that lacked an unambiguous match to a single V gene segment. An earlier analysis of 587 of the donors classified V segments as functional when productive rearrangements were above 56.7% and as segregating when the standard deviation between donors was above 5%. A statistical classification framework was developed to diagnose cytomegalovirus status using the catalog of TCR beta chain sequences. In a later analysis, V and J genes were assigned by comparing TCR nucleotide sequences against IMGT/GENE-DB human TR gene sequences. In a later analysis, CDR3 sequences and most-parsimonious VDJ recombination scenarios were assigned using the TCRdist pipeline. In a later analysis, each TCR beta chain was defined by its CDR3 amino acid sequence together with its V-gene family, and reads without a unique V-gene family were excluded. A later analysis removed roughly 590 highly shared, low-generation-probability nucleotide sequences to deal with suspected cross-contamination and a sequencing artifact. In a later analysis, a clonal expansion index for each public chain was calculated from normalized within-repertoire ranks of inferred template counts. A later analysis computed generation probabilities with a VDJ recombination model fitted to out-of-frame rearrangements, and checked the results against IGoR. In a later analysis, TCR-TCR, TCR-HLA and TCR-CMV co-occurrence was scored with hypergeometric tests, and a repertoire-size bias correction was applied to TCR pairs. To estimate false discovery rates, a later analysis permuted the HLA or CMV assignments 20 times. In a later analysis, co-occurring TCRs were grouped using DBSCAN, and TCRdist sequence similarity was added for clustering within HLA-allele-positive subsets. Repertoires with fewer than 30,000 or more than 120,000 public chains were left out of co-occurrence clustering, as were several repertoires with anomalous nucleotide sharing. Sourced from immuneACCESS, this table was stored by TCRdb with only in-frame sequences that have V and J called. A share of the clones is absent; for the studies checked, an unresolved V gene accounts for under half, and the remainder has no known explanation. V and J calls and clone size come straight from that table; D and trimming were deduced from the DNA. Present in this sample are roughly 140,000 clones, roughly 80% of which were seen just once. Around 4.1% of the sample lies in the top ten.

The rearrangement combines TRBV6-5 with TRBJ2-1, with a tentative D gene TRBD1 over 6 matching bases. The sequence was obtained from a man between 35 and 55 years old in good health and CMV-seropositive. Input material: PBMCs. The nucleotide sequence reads TGTGCCAGCAGCCTTGGACAGCACTCCTACAATGAGCAGTTCTTC. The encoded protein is CASSLGQHSYNEQFF.